The 8 T cell receptor beta chains in this list originate from one sample, sequenced in a study of neurological immune-mediated disorders. Via MiXCR, TCRdb re-called the 5' RACE reads, giving one row per CDR3 protein. Among 45,000 to 55,000 distinct CDR3 sequences listed, under 13% were seen once. Sequencing was carried out using PBMCs. The receptors were sampled from a middle-aged woman with HTLV-1-associated myelopathy (HAM/TSP).

This clonotype was counted many times. The CDR3 DNA sequence: TGTGCCAGCAGCGTAACTAATAATAATGAGCAGTTCTTC. Its translation: CASSVTNNNEQFF. The chain combines TRBV9 with TRBJ2-1; the D is unclear. This CDR3 is 13 amino acids long. V was trimmed by 1 base and J by 7 bases, leaving 9 bases between them. Germline V gives CDR1 SGDLS, CDR2 YYNGEE.

This clonotype appeared many times. The V and J genes are TRBV11-2 and TRBJ2-7; 11 positions agree with TRBD2. V shed 1 base and J 2 bases; nucleotides not matched to a gene: 1. Germline lookup yields CDR1 SGHAT and CDR2 FQNNGV. This CDR3 spans 15 amino acids. CDR3 sequence: CASSLALAGAYEQYF. The CDR3 DNA is TGTGCCAGCAGCTTAGCACTAGCGGGGGCCTACGAGCAGTACTTC.

Details on this clonotype: With a much larger clone just one base away, this may be a read error. The chain uses TRBV12-3 or TRBV12-4 and TRBJ2-7, with 9 nucleotides matching TRBD1. The CDR3 contains 14 residues. The CDR3 protein is CSSSFSGQGYEQYF. CDR3 bases: TGTTCCAGCAGTTTTTCGGGACAGGGCTACGAGCAGTACTTC.

This clonotype was recorded at least ten times. The V call is TRBV12-3 or TRBV12-4, the J call TRBJ1-2, with D hard to call. The CDR3 extends over 14 amino acids. Trimming left V 3 bases short and J 0 bases short, with 8 bases between. The CDR3 is CASSFSGPNYGYTF. In nucleotides, the CDR3 is TGTGCCAGCAGTTTTAGCGGCCCTAACTATGGCTACACCTTC.

This clonotype was found many times. This rearrangement joins TRBV14 to TRBJ1-1; the D gene is possibly TRBD1 (6 bases). V shed 4 bases and J shed 0 bases, with 12 bases lying between them. CDR1 is SGHDN, CDR2 FVKESK, per germline. The CDR3 length is 15 residues. The chain's CDR3 is CASSPLTGLNTEAFF. The CDR3 nucleotides are TGTGCCAGCAGCCCATTGACAGGCTTGAACACTGAAGCTTTCTTT.

This clonotype has ten or more counts. This may be a read error, as it is one base from a much larger clone. The genes are TRBV4-1 and TRBJ2-2; TRBD1 or TRBD2 may be the D gene (5 bases each). This CDR3 has 14 amino acids. Germline loops: CDR1 MGHRA, CDR2 YSYEKL. The CDR3 bases are TGCGCCAACAGCCAAGATGGGGGTGGCGGGGAGCTGTTTTTT. The encoded protein is CANSQDGGGGELFF.

This clonotype was found many times. The chain links TRBV20-1 to TRBJ2-1, with D perhaps TRBD1 (7 bases). Germline CDR1 reads DFQATT; CDR2 reads SNEGSKA (reference sequence). The CDR3 consists of 14 residues. Trimming removed 1 base at V and 8 bases at J, with 15 bases between. The CDR3 nucleotides read TGCAGTGCTAGAGCCCCAGGGGGGCGGGATGAGCAGTTCTTC. It codes for CSARAPGGRDEQFF.

The table lists this clonotype with many counts. The chain links TRBV4-3 to TRBJ1-4, with 7 bases that match TRBD1. CDR1 and CDR2 from the germline V gene are LGHNA and YSLEER. The trim removed 3 bases at V and 6 bases at J, leaving 7 bases unmatched. This CDR3 has 15 residues. CDR3 sequence reads: CASSHHRGADEKLFF. In nucleotides, the CDR3 is TGCGCCAGCAGCCACCACAGGGGCGCGGATGAAAAACTGTTTTTT.